This TCR beta chain derives from a study of blood T cell repertoires in COVID-19. Turning to the study itself: Material from acute and convalescent COVID-19 was sourced from the United States, Italy and Spain.

The length of the CDR3 is 15 residues. Germline lookup yields CDR1 SGHTA and CDR2 FQGNSA. Trimming took 4 bases from V and 4 from J, leaving 14 bases between them. Assay: immunoSEQ multiplex PCR; the TCRdb copy retains only in-frame clones and omits some. The sample holds roughly 200,000 clones, roughly 88% seen once. This receptor was obtained from a human donor in a cohort sampled during active COVID-19. Sequencing was carried out using peripheral blood. The genes are TRBV7-2 and TRBJ1-5, with a possible D match to TRBD1 (6 bases). The CDR3 region has the DNA TGTGCCAGCAGCTCCCCCGGGACATATAATCAGCCCCAGCATTTT. Translated: CASSSPGTYNQPQHF.